This entry concerns a single T cell receptor (beta chain). Antigen: not known. The primer mix had 60 Vbeta and 13 Jbeta primers. Sequencing was performed with immunoSEQ multiplex PCR; in TCRdb, only in-frame clones are kept and a portion is missing. The sample yields roughly 250,000 clones, 84% seen once. The sample originates from a study of cytomegalovirus exposure and HLA in healthy donors. Notes on the study in general: A later analysis linked a missense variant in DCLRE1C to the trimming of TCR beta V and J genes.

V trimming: 0 bases; J trimming: 0 bases; junction bases outside the gene matches: 12. The CDR3 totals 19 residues. Looked up from germline, CDR1 is SGDLS and CDR2 is YYNGEE. Sequenced: PBMCs. The chain joins TRBV9 to TRBJ2-1; 7 nucleotides line up with TRBD2. This receptor was identified in a woman aged 40-49 years in good health and CMV-seropositive. The DNA of the CDR3 is TGTGCCAGCAGCGTAGAGGGACTACCGAGACCCAGCTCCTACAATGAGCAGTTCTTC. It is translated as CASSVEGLPRPSSYNEQFF.